The 12 T cell receptor beta chains given below trace back to one sample, sequenced in a study of shared clonotypes between healthy human individuals (dated by TCRdb to the early 2020s). Libraries came from the immunoSEQ multiplex PCR assay. TCRdb obtained this table from immuneACCESS and retained in-frame rearrangements with V and J assigned. These tables miss some clones; where compared with another copy, unresolved V genes account for less than half of the shortfall, and the remainder is unexplained. Here the sample has some 1.5 million clones; 98% occur a single time. The ten top clones hold 0.45% of the sample. Specimen: naive CD4+ T cells sorted from blood. The cell subset or site label for this specimen denotes: CD45RA+ positively selected. These receptors were taken from a man aged 30 to 45 in good health.

The chain has TRBV5-4 and TRBJ2-1, with a weak D call TRBD1 (5 bases). This CDR3 is 14 amino acids long. Germline V gene sequence: CDR1 SGHNT, CDR2 YYREEE (reference sequence). Between the trimmed V and J ends, which lost 0 bases and 9 bases, there was a span of 13 bases. The CDR3 protein is CASSLEQGWREQFF. For the CDR3, the DNA is TGTGCCAGCAGCTTGGAGCAGGGCTGGCGTGAGCAGTTCTTC. Filled out from reference TRBV5-4 and TRBJ2-1, the complete variable domain reads ETGVTQSPTHLIKTRGQQVTLRCSSQSGHNTVSWYQQALGQGPQFIFQYYREEENGRGNFPPRFSGLQFPNYSSELNVNALELDDSALYLCASSLEQGWREQFFGPGTRLTVL.

This chain uses TRBV4-3 with TRBJ1-2; D is undetermined. CDR1 is LGHNA and CDR2 is YSLEER in the germline V gene. With 0 bases removed from V and 8 bases from J, the gap between germline ends came to 10 bases. The CDR3 has 13 amino acids. CDR3 nucleotide sequence: TGCGCCAGCAGCCAAGATTTCGAGAGAGGCTACACCTTC. It codes for CASSQDFERGYTF.

The chain recombines TRBV28 with TRBJ1-2; 7 bases fit TRBD1. Germline CDR1 and CDR2: MDHEN and SYDVKM. The trim removed 6 bases at V and 4 bases at J, leaving 8 bases unmatched. The CDR3 is made up of 14 amino acids. The CDR3 nucleotides read TGTGCCAGCAGCGAGCGAACAGGGGTCTATGGCTACACCTTC. Amino acids: CASSERTGVYGYTF.

The chain carries TRBV5-5 and TRBJ2-2; 7 positions match TRBD1. The length of the CDR3 is 14 residues. The V and J ends lost 6 bases and 7 bases, in that order; junction bases with no gene match: 9. Germline V CDR1 and CDR2: SGHKS, YYEKEE (reference sequence). This CDR3 is CASTPTGAGGELFF. The CDR3, as DNA: TGTGCCAGCACCCCTACAGGGGCGGGCGGGGAGCTGTTTTTT.

This rearrangement joins TRBV14 to TRBJ1-3; no clear D. V dropped 6 bases and J dropped 2 bases, with 8 bases sitting between them. This CDR3 is built from 13 residues. CDR1 is SGHDN, CDR2 FVKESK, per germline. CDR3 DNA: TGTGCCAGCAGTCCGGTCCCTGGAAACACCATATATTTT. It yields the protein CASSPVPGNTIYF. Together with reference TRBV14 and TRBJ1-3, the CDR3 gives the full variable domain: EAGVTQFPSHSVIEKGQTVTLRCDPISGHDNLYWYRRVMGKEIKFLLHFVKESKQDESGMPNNRFLAERTGGTYSTLKVQPAELEDSGVYFCASSPVPGNTIYFGEGSWLTVV.

In the case of this clone: This specimen includes other DNA sequences encoding the same CDR3. The chain is built from TRBV18 and TRBJ1-4, with 7 positions matching TRBD1. Trimming cost V 3 bases and J 8 bases; bases outside gene matches: 6. This CDR3 has 14 residues. Per germline, CDR1 KGHSH and CDR2 LQKENI. CDR3 residues: CASSPRQGGEKLFF. The DNA for the CDR3 is TGTGCCAGCTCACCGAGACAGGGTGGGGAAAAACTGTTTTTT.

V usage is TRBV7-8 and J usage is TRBJ2-5; D may be TRBD2 (5 bases). Trimming left V 5 bases short and J 4 bases short, with 20 bases between. Germline CDR1 is SGHVS and CDR2 is FQNEAQ. This CDR3 comprises 16 residues. In DNA form, the CDR3 reads TGTGCCAGCAGCCTCACGGGCCCCGCACGGGGAGAGACCCAGTACTTC. This codes for CASSLTGPARGETQYF.

The V gene is TRBV5-4, the J gene TRBJ1-1; 7 nucleotides agree with TRBD1. V lost 6 bases to trimming and J lost 2 bases; unmatched junction nucleotides: 7. Germline-derived CDR1 and CDR2 are SGHNT and YYREEE (reference sequence). The CDR3 loop spans 14 amino acids. CDR3 amino acids: CASTATGRNTEAFF. CDR3 nucleotide sequence: TGTGCCAGCACTGCGACAGGGCGTAACACTGAAGCTTTCTTT. Complete variable domain (other parts from reference TRBV5-4 and TRBJ1-1): ETGVTQSPTHLIKTRGQQVTLRCSSQSGHNTVSWYQQALGQGPQFIFQYYREEENGRGNFPPRFSGLQFPNYSSELNVNALELDDSALYLCASTATGRNTEAFFGQGTRLTVV.

Worth noting for this clone: Other nucleotide sequences in the sample specify the same CDR3. This sequence joins TRBV20-1 and TRBJ2-3, with D uncertain. CDR1 is DFQATT and CDR2 is SNEGSKA in the germline V gene (reference sequence). The CDR3 is 11 amino acids. Trimming shortened V by 6 bases and J by 2 bases, and 6 bases separated the two germline ends. The DNA of the CDR3 is TGCAGTGCCCTGTCCACAGATACGCAGTATTTT. Translated: CSALSTDTQYF.

The J gene is TRBJ2-7, the V gene TRBV19; 7 nucleotides align to TRBD1. The germline V gene encodes CDR1 LNHDA and CDR2 SQIVND (reference sequence). This CDR3 region has 15 residues. After removal of 1 base from V and 2 bases from J, the junction contained 5 bases not matched to a gene. The CDR3 DNA follows: TGTGCCAGTAGTATAGCAGGCCAGGGGGCCTACGAGCAGTACTTC. Amino acids: CASSIAGQGAYEQYF.

The chain is built from TRBV7-8 and TRBJ2-7, with D perhaps matching TRBD2 (6 bases). The CDR3 length is 17 residues. Trimming removed 5 bases from V and 0 bases from J, with 20 bases in between. Germline lookup yields CDR1 SGHVS and CDR2 FQNEAQ. CDR3 amino acids: CASSPRGSGRSSYEQYF. Here the CDR3 DNA reads TGTGCCAGCAGCCCCCGGGGGAGCGGAAGGAGCTCCTACGAGCAGTACTTC.

The rearrangement joins TRBV28 to TRBJ1-4; D uncertain. Germline CDR1 MDHEN, CDR2 SYDVKM. CDR3 size: 17 residues. With 6 bases removed from V and 4 bases from J, the gap between germline ends came to 21 bases. The CDR3 region is CASRIVSGRTVNEKLFF. CDR3 in DNA: TGTGCCAGCAGGATCGTATCAGGACGGACGGTTAATGAAAAACTGTTTTTT.